The present TCR beta chain was sequenced within a study of T cells in localized non-small cell lung cancer (dated by TCRdb to the early 2020s). For the study in its entirety: T cell repertoires of 200 to 250 early-stage NSCLC patients were analyzed, with tumors being compared against uninvolved tumor-adjacent lungs. The cohort comprised approximately 240 treatment-naïve NSCLC patients with resected, localized lung tumors. Of the NSCLC patients, about 130 were male and around 99 were female, and the mean age was approximately 64 years.

Only a few counts were recorded for this clone. The antigen it binds to is not known. Per-base qualities were not stored, and no clone one base away is much larger. The CDR3 numbers 16 residues from cysteine through phenylalanine. Only the CDR3 part of the read is kept: 48 bases, read in frame from the first base. The germline V gene encodes CDR1 MNHGY and CDR2 SAAAGT. Unmatched junction bases come to 11, with V trimmed by 5 bases and J by 5 bases. TCR beta CDR3 regions were sequenced from DNA using the immunoSEQ Assay. On the study's bioinformatics: To compute T cell density, TCR beta template counts were normalized to usable DNA, which was estimated by amplifying housekeeping genes. Using the preseqR package, richness was estimated by extrapolating to 120,000 templates for tissue samples and 400,000 templates for PBMC samples. Clonality was defined by subtracting Pielou's evenness from one. Differential abundance testing on productive amino-acid clonotypes, with a minimum total count of 5 and an alpha of 0.1, was used to identify tissue-enriched TCRs. The Jaccard Index and the Morisita Overlap Index were used to measure repertoire overlap between compartments. GLIPH grouped TCR beta CDR3s together with public tetramer-defined viral CDR3s, and a viral motif had to include at least three viral sequences and show V-gene enrichment. The table comes from immuneACCESS by way of TCRdb, which keeps in-frame sequences with V and J called. Part of the clones is missing from these tables; in studies checked, under half for an unresolved V gene and the rest for unknown reasons. V and J calls and clone size follow that table, whereas D and trimming were derived from the DNA. This sample is represented by roughly 3,400 clones; less than 20% of them were singletons. The top ten clones comprise around 9.7% of the sample.

At diagnosis, tumor, uninvolved tumor-adjacent lung and peripheral blood were collected and then preserved as a mix of FFPE and fresh-frozen material. The research as a whole found: Because of the exploratory design, TCR variables were selected using unadjusted p-values without false-discovery rate correction. Higher T cell density in blood was associated with longer overall survival, whereas higher clonality in adjacent lung was associated with shorter survival. Because multi-region sequencing of the tumors was not done, intratumor heterogeneity could not be ruled out. Uninvolved tumor-adjacent lung showed the highest T cell clonality, higher than tumor, which suggests more focused antigenic responses in the adjacent lung. A median of roughly 60 of the top 100 tumor clones were detected in paired uninvolved adjacent lung, and under 30 of these tumor clones were also found among the top 100 clones of the paired uninvolved adjacent lung.

This sequence uses TRBV6-8 and TRBJ2-2, with 7 central nucleotides matching TRBD1. The origin of this receptor is a woman aged 35 to 75 with stage III squamous cell lung carcinoma. Sequenced material: lung tumor tissue, taken before any cancer treatment. CDR3 protein: CASSRSDRVKTGELFF. The DNA reads as follows: TGTGCCAGCAGTCGCAGCGACAGGGTTAAGACCGGGGAGCTGTTTTTT.